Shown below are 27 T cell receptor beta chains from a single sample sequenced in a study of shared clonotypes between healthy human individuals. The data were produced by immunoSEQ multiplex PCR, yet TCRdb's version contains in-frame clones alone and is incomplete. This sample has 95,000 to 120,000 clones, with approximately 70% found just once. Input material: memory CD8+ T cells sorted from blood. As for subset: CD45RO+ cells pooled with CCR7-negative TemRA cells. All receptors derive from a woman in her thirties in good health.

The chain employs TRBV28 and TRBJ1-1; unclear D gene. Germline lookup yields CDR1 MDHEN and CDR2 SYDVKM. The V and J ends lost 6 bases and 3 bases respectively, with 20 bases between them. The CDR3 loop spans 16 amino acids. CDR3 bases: TGTGCCAGCAGAAGCCGTCAATCGGACGCGGACACTGAAGCTTTCTTT. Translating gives CASRSRQSDADTEAFF.

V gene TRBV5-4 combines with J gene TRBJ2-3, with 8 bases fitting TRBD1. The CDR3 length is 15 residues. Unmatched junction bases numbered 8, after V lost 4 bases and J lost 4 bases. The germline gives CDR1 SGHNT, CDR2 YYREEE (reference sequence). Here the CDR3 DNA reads TGTGCCAGCAGCGCCTGGACAGGGAGCCCAGATACGCAGTATTTT. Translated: CASSAWTGSPDTQYF.

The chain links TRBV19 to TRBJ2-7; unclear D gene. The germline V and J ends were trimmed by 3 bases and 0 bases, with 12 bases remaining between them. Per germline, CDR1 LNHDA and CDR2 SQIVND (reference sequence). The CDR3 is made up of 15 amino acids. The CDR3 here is CASSMGAINSYEQYF. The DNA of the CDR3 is TGTGCCAGTAGTATGGGTGCGATTAACTCCTACGAGCAGTACTTC.

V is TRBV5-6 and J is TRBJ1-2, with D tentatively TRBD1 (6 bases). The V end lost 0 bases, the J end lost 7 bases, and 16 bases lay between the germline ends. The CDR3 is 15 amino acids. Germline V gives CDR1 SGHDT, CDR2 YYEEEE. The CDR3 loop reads CASSLAYGGLSGYTF. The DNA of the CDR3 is TGTGCCAGCAGCTTGGCCTACGGGGGGCTTAGTGGCTACACCTTC. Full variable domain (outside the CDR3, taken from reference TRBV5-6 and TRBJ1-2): DAGVTQSPTHLIKTRGQQVTLRCSPKSGHDTVSWYQQALGQGPQFIFQYYEEEERQRGNFPDRFSGHQFPNYSSELNVNALLLGDSALYLCASSLAYGGLSGYTFGSGTRLTVV.

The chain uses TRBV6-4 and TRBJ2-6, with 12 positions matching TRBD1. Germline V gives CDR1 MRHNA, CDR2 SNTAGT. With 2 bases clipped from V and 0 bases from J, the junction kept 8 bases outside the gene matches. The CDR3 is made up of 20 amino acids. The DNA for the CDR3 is TGTGCCAGCAGTGACGATACCTTGGGACAGGGGGCCTCTGGGGCCAACGTCCTGACTTTC. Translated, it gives CASSDDTLGQGASGANVLTF.

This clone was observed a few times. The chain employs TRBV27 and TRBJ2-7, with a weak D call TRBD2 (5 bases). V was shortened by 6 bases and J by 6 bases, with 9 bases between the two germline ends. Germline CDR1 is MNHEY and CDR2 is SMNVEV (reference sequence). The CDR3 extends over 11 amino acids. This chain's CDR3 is CASSMGAEQYF. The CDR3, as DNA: TGTGCCAGCAGCATGGGAGCCGAGCAGTACTTC.

The CDR3 is CASVERGNPYEQYF. In DNA form, the CDR3 reads TGTGCCAGCGTTGAGAGGGGTAACCCCTACGAGCAGTACTTC. The rearrangement joins TRBV27 to TRBJ2-7; D may be TRBD1 or TRBD2 (5 bases each). Germline loops: CDR1 MNHEY, CDR2 SMNVEV (reference sequence). Trimming stripped 8 bases from V and 2 bases from J, with 16 bases between. The CDR3 has 14 residues.

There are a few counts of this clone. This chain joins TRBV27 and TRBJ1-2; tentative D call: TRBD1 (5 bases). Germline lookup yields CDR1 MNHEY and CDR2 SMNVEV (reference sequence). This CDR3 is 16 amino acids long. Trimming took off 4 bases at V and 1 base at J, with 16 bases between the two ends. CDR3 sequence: CASSSGESLGNYGYTF. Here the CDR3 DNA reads TGTGCCAGCAGTTCGGGGGAGAGCTTGGGTAACTATGGCTACACCTTC.

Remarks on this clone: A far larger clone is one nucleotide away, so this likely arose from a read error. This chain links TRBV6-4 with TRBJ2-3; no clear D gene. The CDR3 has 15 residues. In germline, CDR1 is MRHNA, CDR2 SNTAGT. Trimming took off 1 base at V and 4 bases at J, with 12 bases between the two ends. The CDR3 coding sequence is TGTGCCAGCAGTGACTTATCGGCTGGATCAGATACGCAGTATTTT. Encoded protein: CASSDLSAGSDTQYF.

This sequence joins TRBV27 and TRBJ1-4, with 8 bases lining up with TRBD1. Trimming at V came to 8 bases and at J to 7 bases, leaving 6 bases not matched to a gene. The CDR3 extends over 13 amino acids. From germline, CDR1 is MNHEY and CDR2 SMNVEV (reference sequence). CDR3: CASSGQGREKLFF. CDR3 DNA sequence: TGTGCCAGCTCCGGACAGGGCCGTGAAAAACTGTTTTTT.

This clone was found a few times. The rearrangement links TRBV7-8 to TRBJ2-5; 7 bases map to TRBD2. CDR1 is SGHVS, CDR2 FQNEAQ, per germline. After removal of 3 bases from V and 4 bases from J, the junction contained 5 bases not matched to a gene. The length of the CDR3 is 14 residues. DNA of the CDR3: TGTGCCAGCAGCTTTGTAACGGGAGGAGAGACCCAGTACTTC. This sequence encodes CASSFVTGGETQYF. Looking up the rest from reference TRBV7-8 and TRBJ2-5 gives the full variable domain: GAGVSQSPRYKVAKRGQDVALRCDPISGHVSLFWYQQALGQGPEFLTYFQNEAQLDKSGLPSDRFFAERPEGSVSTLKIQRTQQEDSAVYLCASSFVTGGETQYFGPGTRLLVL.

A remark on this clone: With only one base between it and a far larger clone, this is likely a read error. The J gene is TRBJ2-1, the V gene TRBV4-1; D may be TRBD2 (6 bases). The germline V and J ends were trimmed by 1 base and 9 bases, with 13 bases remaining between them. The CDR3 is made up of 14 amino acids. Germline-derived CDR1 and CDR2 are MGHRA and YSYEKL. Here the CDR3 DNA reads TGCGCCAGCAGCCAAGGGCGGGAATTTAGTGAGCAGTTCTTC. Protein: CASSQGREFSEQFF.

The CDR3 spells CASSSNGLAETGELFF. The CDR3 bases are TGCGCCAGCAGCTCTAACGGACTAGCGGAAACCGGGGAGCTGTTTTTT. The chain has TRBV5-1 and TRBJ2-2; 10 bases match TRBD2. CDR1 is SGHRS and CDR2 is YFSETQ in the germline V gene. Trimming cost V 3 bases and J 5 bases; bases outside gene matches: 7. CDR3 length equals 16 residues. Complete variable domain (other parts from reference TRBV5-1 and TRBJ2-2): KAGVTQTPRYLIKTRGQQVTLSCSPISGHRSVSWYQQTPGQGLQFLFEYFSETQRNKGNFPGRFSGRQFSNSRSEMNVSTLELGDSALYLCASSSNGLAETGELFFGEGSRLTVL.

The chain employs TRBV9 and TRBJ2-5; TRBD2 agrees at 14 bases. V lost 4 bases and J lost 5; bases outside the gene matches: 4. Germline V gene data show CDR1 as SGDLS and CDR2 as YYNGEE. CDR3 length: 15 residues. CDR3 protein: CASSPRTSGRETQYF. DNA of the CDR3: TGTGCCAGCAGCCCAAGGACTAGCGGGAGGGAGACCCAGTACTTC.

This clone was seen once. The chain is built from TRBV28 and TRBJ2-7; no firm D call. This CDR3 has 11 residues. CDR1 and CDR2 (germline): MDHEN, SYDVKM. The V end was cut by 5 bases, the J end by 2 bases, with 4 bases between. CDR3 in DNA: TGTGCCAGCAGTCACACCTACGAGCAGTACTTC. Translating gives CASSHTYEQYF.

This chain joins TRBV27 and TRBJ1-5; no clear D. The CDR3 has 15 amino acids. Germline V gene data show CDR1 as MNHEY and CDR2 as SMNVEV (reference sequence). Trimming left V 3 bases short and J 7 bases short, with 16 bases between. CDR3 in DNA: TGTGCCAGCAGTTTTTCGGGATCCCCGCCACAGCCCCAGCATTTT. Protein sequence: CASSFSGSPPQPQHF.

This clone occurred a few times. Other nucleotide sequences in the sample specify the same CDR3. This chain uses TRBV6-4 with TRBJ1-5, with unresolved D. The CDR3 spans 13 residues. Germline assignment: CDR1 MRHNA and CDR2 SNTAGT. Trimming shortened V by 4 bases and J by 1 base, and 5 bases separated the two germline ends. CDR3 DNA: TGTGCCAGCAGTGTGGGCAGCAATCAGCCCCAGCATTTT. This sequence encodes CASSVGSNQPQHF.

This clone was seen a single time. In DNA, the CDR3 is TGTGCCAGCAGTGGTAGCGGGAGCTCCTACAATGAGCAGTTCTTC. It specifies CASSGSGSSYNEQFF. This chain joins TRBV2 and TRBJ2-1, with 9 bases aligning to TRBD2. Trimming removed 4 bases from V and 0 bases from J; junction bases left unmatched: 1. This CDR3 is built from 15 residues. Germline loops: CDR1 SNHLY, CDR2 FYNNEI.

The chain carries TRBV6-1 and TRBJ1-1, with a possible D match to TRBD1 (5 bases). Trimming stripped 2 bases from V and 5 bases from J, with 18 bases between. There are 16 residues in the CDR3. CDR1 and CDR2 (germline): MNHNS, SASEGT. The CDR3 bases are TGTGCCAGCAGTGAACCTTCTCGGCGGGGGGGAACTGAAGCTTTCTTT. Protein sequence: CASSEPSRRGGTEAFF.

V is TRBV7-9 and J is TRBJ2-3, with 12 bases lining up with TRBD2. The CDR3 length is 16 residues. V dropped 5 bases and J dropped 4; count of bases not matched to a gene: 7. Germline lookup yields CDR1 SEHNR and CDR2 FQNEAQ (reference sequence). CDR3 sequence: CASSQASGRGSDTQYF. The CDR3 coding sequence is TGTGCCAGCAGCCAGGCTAGCGGGAGGGGGTCAGATACGCAGTATTTT.

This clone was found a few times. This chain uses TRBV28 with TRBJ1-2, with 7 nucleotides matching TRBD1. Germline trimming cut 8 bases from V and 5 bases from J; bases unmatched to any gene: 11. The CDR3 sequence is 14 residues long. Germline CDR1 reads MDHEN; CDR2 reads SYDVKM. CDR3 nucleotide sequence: TGTGCCAGCGTTTCTGAGACAGGGAAATATGGCTACACCTTC. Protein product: CASVSETGKYGYTF.

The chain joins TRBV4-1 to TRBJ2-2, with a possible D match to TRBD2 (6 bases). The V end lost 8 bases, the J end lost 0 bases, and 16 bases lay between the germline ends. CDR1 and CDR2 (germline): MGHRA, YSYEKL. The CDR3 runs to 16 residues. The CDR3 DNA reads TGCGCCAGCTCCTCCGGGGACTCGGCGAACACCGGGGAGCTGTTTTTT. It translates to CASSSGDSANTGELFF.

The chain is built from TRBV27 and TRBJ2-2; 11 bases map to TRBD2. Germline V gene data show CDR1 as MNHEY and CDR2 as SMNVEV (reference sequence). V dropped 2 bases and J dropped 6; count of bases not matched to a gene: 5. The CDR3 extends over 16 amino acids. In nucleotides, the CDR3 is TGTGCCAGCAGTTTAACTAGCGGGAGCTCGCCCGGGGAGCTGTTTTTT. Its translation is CASSLTSGSSPGELFF.

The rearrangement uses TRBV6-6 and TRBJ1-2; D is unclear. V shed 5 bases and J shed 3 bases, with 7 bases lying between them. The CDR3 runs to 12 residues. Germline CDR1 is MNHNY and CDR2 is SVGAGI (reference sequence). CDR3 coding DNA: TGTGCCAGCAGTCCAACGGACTATGGCTACACCTTC. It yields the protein CASSPTDYGYTF.

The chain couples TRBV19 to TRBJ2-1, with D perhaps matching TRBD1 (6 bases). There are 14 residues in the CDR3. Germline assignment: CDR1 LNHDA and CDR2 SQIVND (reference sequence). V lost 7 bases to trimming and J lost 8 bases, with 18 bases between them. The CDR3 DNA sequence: TGTGCCAGTATGCTGACAGGCCTAGTTGATGAGCAGTTCTTC. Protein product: CASMLTGLVDEQFF.

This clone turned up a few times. The CDR3 coding sequence is TGTGCCAGCAGTCCCGGGACAGCTGCTATAAGTCCCCAGCATTTT. Encoded protein: CASSPGTAAISPQHF. The chain combines TRBV28 with TRBJ1-5; TRBD1 matches at 7 bases. There are 15 residues in the CDR3. The J segment lost 10 bases and the V segment lost 5 bases, leaving 14 bases of the junction unmatched. Germline CDR1 MDHEN, CDR2 SYDVKM.

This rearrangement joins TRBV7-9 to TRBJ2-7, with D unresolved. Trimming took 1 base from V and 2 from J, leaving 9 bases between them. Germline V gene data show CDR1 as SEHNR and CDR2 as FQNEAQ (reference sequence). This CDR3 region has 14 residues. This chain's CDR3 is CASSLGNYTYEQYF. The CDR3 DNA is TGTGCCAGCAGCTTAGGGAATTACACCTACGAGCAGTACTTC.